These 27 T cell receptor beta chains originate from one sample sequenced in a study of monozygotic twins with inflammatory bowel disease. TCRdb derives one entry per CDR3 protein from the 5' RACE reads, leaving out DNA. This listing includes more than 300,000 distinct CDR3 sequences. The sample was blood. All receptors derive from a human donor with ulcerative colitis or Crohn's disease, or a healthy co-twin of an affected twin (not recorded which).

The J gene is TRBJ1-1, the V gene TRBV5-1; the TCRdb call, TRBD1, lacks DNA for checking. Germline V lookup: CDR1 SGHRS, CDR2 YFSETQ. This CDR3 contains 18 residues. The CDR3 protein is CASSLSPTDSVYYTEAFF.

V usage is TRBV5-1 and J usage is TRBJ2-7; TCRdb indicates TRBD1, and absent DNA this call remains unverified. The CDR3 has 15 amino acids. Germline CDR1 SGHRS, CDR2 YFSETQ. This chain's CDR3 is CASSLVGTPTYEQYF.

V gene TRBV7-6 combines with J gene TRBJ1-2; TCRdb's D call of TRBD1 is untestable without DNA. Looked up from germline, CDR1 is SGHVS and CDR2 is FNYEAQ. This CDR3 spans 14 amino acids. CDR3 in amino acids: CASSLQGANYGYTF.

J is TRBJ2-1 and V is TRBV7-2; without DNA, the TCRdb call of TRBD1 cannot be checked. The germline CDR1 and CDR2 sequences are SGHTA and FQGNSA. This CDR3 is built from 13 residues. Here the CDR3 reads CASSFGQGHEQFF.

This CDR3 is CASSLVSISPLHF. The rearrangement links TRBV7-2 to TRBJ1-6. The CDR3 runs to 13 residues. The germline V gene encodes CDR1 SGHTA and CDR2 FQGNSA.

The chain joins TRBV12-3 or TRBV12-4 to TRBJ1-1; TCRdb names TRBD1, which stays unverified in the absence of DNA. The CDR3 contains 15 residues. The CDR3 loop is CASRREQGRNTEAFF.

The chain recombines TRBV12-3 or TRBV12-4 with TRBJ2-3; lacking DNA, the TRBD1 call made by TCRdb goes unchecked. The CDR3 has 15 amino acids. This CDR3 reads CASSFWDSVTDTQYF.

The chain employs TRBV20-1 and TRBJ2-6; TCRdb calls TRBD1, which cannot be checked without DNA. This CDR3 has 14 amino acids. Germline loops: CDR1 DFQATT, CDR2 SNEGSKA (reference sequence). This CDR3 reads CSARQGAGANVLTF.

The V call is TRBV2, the J call TRBJ2-1; TCRdb picks TRBD2, but there is no DNA to check that call. In germline, CDR1 is SNHLY, CDR2 FYNNEI. CDR3 length equals 11 residues. The CDR3: CATQTSQIRFF.

The chain joins TRBV7-2 to TRBJ1-1. Germline V gene data show CDR1 as SGHTA and CDR2 as FQGNSA. CDR3 size: 14 residues. The CDR3 here is CASQRNWGNTEAFF.

The J gene is TRBJ2-7, the V gene TRBV6-1; there is no DNA to check the TCRdb D call of TRBD1. CDR1 is MNHNS and CDR2 is SASEGT in the germline V gene. The CDR3 loop spans 15 amino acids. CDR3 loop: CASSLSGGYSYEQYF.

The chain carries TRBV5-4 and TRBJ2-7; absent DNA, TCRdb's TRBD1 call cannot be checked. Germline V gene data show CDR1 as SGHNT and CDR2 as YYREEE (reference sequence). The CDR3 consists of 16 residues. CDR3 region: CASSLSGTLLWDEQYF.

The V call is TRBV12-3 or TRBV12-4, the J call TRBJ2-7; no DNA is available, so the TRBD1 call from TCRdb remains unchecked. The CDR3 is 17 amino acids. The CDR3 reads CASSFRLTGARWSEQYF.

The chain is built from TRBV5-1 and TRBJ2-5. The CDR3 spans 14 residues. CDR1 and CDR2 from the germline V gene are SGHRS and YFSETQ. The CDR3 is CASSFSGVQETQYF.

V is TRBV4-3 and J is TRBJ1-2; with no DNA, the TCRdb D assignment of TRBD1 cannot be verified. The CDR3 length is 15 residues. Per germline, CDR1 LGHNA and CDR2 YSLEER. The CDR3 loop reads CASSQVGGGSYGYTF.

The chain employs TRBV4-3 and TRBJ2-1; TCRdb indicates TRBD1, and absent DNA this call remains unverified. Germline CDR1 reads LGHNA; CDR2 reads YSLEER. This CDR3 is 16 amino acids long. The CDR3 protein is CASSQDSGGNNNEQFF.

The J gene is TRBJ2-7, the V gene TRBV12-3 or TRBV12-4. This CDR3 is 14 amino acids long. CDR3: CASSFSHSPYEQYF.

The chain recombines TRBV5-1 with TRBJ2-2; TCRdb's D call of TRBD1 is untestable without DNA. The germline CDR1 and CDR2 sequences are SGHRS and YFSETQ. CDR3 size: 14 residues. The CDR3 protein is CASSPGGPAGELFF.

The chain links TRBV20-1 to TRBJ2-7; TCRdb proposes TRBD1, but this gene call is untestable without DNA. This CDR3 contains 13 residues. CDR1 and CDR2 from the germline V gene are DFQATT and SNEGSKA (reference sequence). The chain's CDR3 is CSAPNRGPYEQYF.

The chain combines TRBV10-3 with TRBJ2-3; lacking DNA, the TRBD1 call made by TCRdb goes unchecked. Germline loops: CDR1 ENHRY, CDR2 SYGVKD. This CDR3 is 15 amino acids long. This CDR3 is CAIRRTGGGTDTQYF.

V gene TRBV20-1 combines with J gene TRBJ2-3. The CDR3 has 14 amino acids. CDR1 and CDR2 (germline): DFQATT, SNEGSKA (reference sequence). CDR3 sequence reads: CSASLPEFTDTQYF.

The chain links TRBV7-2 to TRBJ2-5; TCRdb's D call of TRBD2 is untestable without DNA. CDR1 is SGHTA, CDR2 FQGNSA, per germline. CDR3 length: 15 amino acids. The CDR3 here is CASRLGTSGVETQYF.

The V and J genes are TRBV7-8 and TRBJ2-5; the D call from TCRdb, TRBD1, cannot be confirmed without DNA. CDR3 length equals 15 residues. Germline values: CDR1 SGHVS, CDR2 FQNEAQ. This CDR3 is CASSPSGQPGETQYF.

This sequence joins TRBV7-2 and TRBJ1-2. Per the germline V gene, CDR1 is SGHTA and CDR2 is FQGNSA. The CDR3 is 14 residues long. CDR3 residues: CASSLGAPNYGYTF.

The chain couples TRBV6-1 to TRBJ1-6. CDR1 MNHNS and CDR2 SASEGT come from the germline V gene. The CDR3 sequence is 13 residues long. CDR3 sequence: CASSEARGSPLHF.

This chain connects TRBV28 to TRBJ1-2; the TCRdb call, TRBD1, lacks DNA for checking. This CDR3 region has 15 residues. Germline CDR1 reads MDHEN; CDR2 reads SYDVKM. The CDR3 sequence: CASTPGTGSLYGYTF.

V gene TRBV5-1 combines with J gene TRBJ2-7; TCRdb returns TRBD1, unconfirmable since there is no DNA. Germline V gene sequence: CDR1 SGHRS, CDR2 YFSETQ. This CDR3 spans 14 amino acids. This CDR3 is CASSLGRGNYEQYF. Full variable domain (rest looked up from reference TRBV5-1 and TRBJ2-7): KAGVTQTPRYLIKTRGQQVTLSCSPISGHRSVSWYQQTPGQGLQFLFEYFSETQRNKGNFPGRFSGRQFSNSRSEMNVSTLELGDSALYLCASSLGRGNYEQYFGPGTRLTVT.